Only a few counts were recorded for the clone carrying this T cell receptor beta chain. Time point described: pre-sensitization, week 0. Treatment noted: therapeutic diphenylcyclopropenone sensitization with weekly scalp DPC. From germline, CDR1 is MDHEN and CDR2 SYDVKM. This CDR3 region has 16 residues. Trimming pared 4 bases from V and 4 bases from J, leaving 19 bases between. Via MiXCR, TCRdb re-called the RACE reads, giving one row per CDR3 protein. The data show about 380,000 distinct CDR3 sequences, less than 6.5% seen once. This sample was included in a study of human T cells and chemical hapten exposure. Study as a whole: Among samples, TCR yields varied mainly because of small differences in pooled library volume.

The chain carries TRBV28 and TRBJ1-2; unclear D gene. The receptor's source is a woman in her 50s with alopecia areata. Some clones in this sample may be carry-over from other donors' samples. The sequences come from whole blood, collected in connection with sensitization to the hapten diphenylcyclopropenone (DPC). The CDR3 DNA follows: TGTGCCAGCAGTTCGTCGGGAGACAAGGGCTTCTATGGCTACACCTTC. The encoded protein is CASSSSGDKGFYGYTF.